The clone carrying this TCR beta chain was counted ten times or more. Its target is unknown. This sample is part of a study of neurological immune-mediated disorders. Study context: The roughly 34 multiple sclerosis patients comprised 31 relapsing-remitting and 3 secondary progressive cases. General study findings and limits: When the repertoires were sorted by phylogenetic grouping, those of 18 of 34 multiple sclerosis patients ended up in one related-CDR3 cluster, a possible signature.

Over 200 million TCR-beta sequences (from 15-18 subjects) were yielded by each sequencing run. TCRdb re-called the 5' RACE reads with MiXCR, one entry per CDR3 protein. The table includes 60,000 to 70,000 distinct CDR3 sequences, around 5% detected once. The CDR3 length is 16 residues. Looked up from germline, CDR1 is SGHRS and CDR2 is YFSETQ. J gave up 2 bases and V 3 bases, and 9 bases lay outside the gene matches. The rearrangement joins TRBV5-1 to TRBJ2-7, with 9 bases that match TRBD1. This receptor was identified in a human donor with multiple sclerosis. The donor label of this sample is uncertain. The material sequenced was PBMCs. The CDR3 bases are TGCGCCAGCAGCTCCTCCACGGGACAGGGACCCTACGAGCAGTACTTC. Its protein product is CASSSSTGQGPYEQYF.